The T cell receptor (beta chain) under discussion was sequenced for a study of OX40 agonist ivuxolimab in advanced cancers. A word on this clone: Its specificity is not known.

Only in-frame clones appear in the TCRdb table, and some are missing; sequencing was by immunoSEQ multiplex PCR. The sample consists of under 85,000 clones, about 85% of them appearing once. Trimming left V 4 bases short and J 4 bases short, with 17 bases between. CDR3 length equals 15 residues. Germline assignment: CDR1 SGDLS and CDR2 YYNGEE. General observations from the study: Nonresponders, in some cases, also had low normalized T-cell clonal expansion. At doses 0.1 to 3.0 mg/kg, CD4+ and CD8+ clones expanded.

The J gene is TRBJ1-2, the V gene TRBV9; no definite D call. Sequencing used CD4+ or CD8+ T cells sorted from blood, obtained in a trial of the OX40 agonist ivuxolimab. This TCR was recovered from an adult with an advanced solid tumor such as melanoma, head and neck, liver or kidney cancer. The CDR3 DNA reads TGTGCCAGCAGCCCGAGCGGGCCCCGCCCCTATGGCTACACCTTC. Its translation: CASSPSGPRPYGYTF.